This passage covers 25 T cell receptor beta chains from one sample sequenced in a study of blood T cell repertoires in COVID-19. Profiling relied on immunoSEQ multiplex PCR, and the TCRdb table lists in-frame clones only, not all of them. The sample comprises under 30,000 clones, 80% of which are singletons, and 45% to 50% rests with the top ten. Sequenced material: peripheral blood. These receptors all stem from a woman in her sixties or seventies with acute or convalescent COVID-19.

This chain joins TRBV18 and TRBJ1-2; a weak D match, TRBD1 (6 bases). The length of the CDR3 is 14 residues. Germline CDR1 reads KGHSH; CDR2 reads LQKENI. Trimming cost V 5 bases and J 5 bases, with 15 bases left between them. DNA of the CDR3: TGTGCCAGCTCATCCCGGACAGAGACATATGGCTACACCTTC. This codes for CASSSRTETYGYTF. Variable domain in full (rest from reference TRBV18 and TRBJ1-2): NAGVMQNPRHLVRRRGQEARLRCSPMKGHSHVYWYRQLPEEGLKFMVYLQKENIIDESGMPKERFSAEFPKEGPSILRIQQVVRGDSAAYFCASSSRTETYGYTFGSGTRLTVV.

The V and J genes are TRBV5-4 and TRBJ2-5; 12 bases are a match to TRBD2. J was trimmed by 7 bases and V by 1 base; bases with no gene match: 14. The germline V gene has CDR1 SGHNT and CDR2 YYREEE (reference sequence). The CDR3 loop spans 18 amino acids. For the CDR3, the DNA is TGTGCCAGCAGCTTGTCTGGCGGTCTAGCGGGAGGGAGGGGGACCCAGTACTTC. It yields the protein CASSLSGGLAGGRGTQYF.

V gene TRBV21-1 combines with J gene TRBJ1-5; the D call of TRBD1 is as the table states it, not checked on the DNA. TRBV21-1 is an annotated pseudogene. The CDR3 is made up of 15 amino acids. DNA for the CDR3: TGTGCCAGCAGCAAAAAGGGGGATAGCAATCAGCCCCAGCATTTT. Translated, it gives CASSKKGDSNQPQHF.

The chain has TRBV7-8 and TRBJ1-1; D not resolved. Trimming took 3 bases from V and 4 from J, leaving 9 bases between them. The CDR3 runs to 13 residues. The germline gives CDR1 SGHVS, CDR2 FQNEAQ. The CDR3 spells CASSLRYGTEAFF. CDR3 DNA: TGTGCCAGCAGCTTGAGGTATGGCACTGAAGCTTTCTTT.

This clone was counted only a few times. V usage is TRBV28 and J usage is TRBJ1-3, with 11 nucleotides matching TRBD1. The germline V gene has CDR1 MDHEN and CDR2 SYDVKM. V was pared by 3 bases and J by 0 bases, with 22 bases of the junction left unmatched. The CDR3 is made up of 23 amino acids. The CDR3 spells CASSLVGTLGTGGDDYSGNTIYF. CDR3 coding DNA: TGTGCCAGCAGTTTGGTGGGCACCTTAGGGACAGGGGGAGACGATTACTCTGGAAACACCATATATTTT.

The genes are TRBV29-1 and TRBJ2-1; 8 nucleotides line up with TRBD2. V was clipped by 6 bases and J by 7 bases; unmatched bases: 11. CDR3 length equals 14 residues. CDR1 is SQVTM, CDR2 ANQGSEA, per germline. The CDR3 sequence: CSVRPGLEINEQFF. The CDR3, as DNA: TGCAGCGTCAGACCGGGACTAGAAATAAATGAGCAGTTCTTC.

The chain uses TRBV2 and TRBJ1-5; no clear D. There are 12 residues in the CDR3. Looked up from germline, CDR1 is SNHLY and CDR2 is FYNNEI. V was pared by 7 bases and J by 6 bases, with 10 bases between. In nucleotides, the CDR3 is TGTGCCAGCAACACAGCGGGTCAGCCCCAGCATTTT. The encoded protein is CASNTAGQPQHF.

This rearrangement joins TRBV29-1 to TRBJ2-1; TRBD1 might be the D (6 bases). The ends were cut back, 3 bases at V and 8 bases at J, with 20 bases in the middle. This CDR3 is 15 amino acids long. From germline, CDR1 is SQVTM and CDR2 ANQGSEA. CDR3 amino acids: CSVDLGRGVGDEQFF. The CDR3 nucleotides are TGCAGCGTTGATTTGGGCAGGGGTGTTGGAGATGAGCAGTTCTTC.

The chain couples TRBV20-1 to TRBJ2-5, with a possible D match to TRBD2 (6 bases). The CDR3 totals 14 residues. CDR1 and CDR2 (germline): DFQATT, SNEGSKA (reference sequence). The germline V and J ends were trimmed by 3 bases and 5 bases, with 16 bases remaining between them. This CDR3 reads CSASRSGDRETQYF. DNA for the CDR3: TGCAGTGCTAGTCGTAGCGGAGATAGGGAGACCCAGTACTTC.

In DNA form, the CDR3 reads TGTGCCAGCAGTGAAGCGTCGGTTCCCTACGAGCAGTACTTC. Protein sequence: CASSEASVPYEQYF. The gene calls are TRBV2 and TRBJ2-7; unclear D gene. V was cut by 0 bases and J by 2 bases, with 8 bases left in between. This CDR3 contains 14 residues. The germline V gene encodes CDR1 SNHLY and CDR2 FYNNEI.

This clone was found once. The chain joins TRBV3-1 (or the pseudogene TRBV3-2) to TRBJ1-6; possible D gene TRBD1, 5 bases. The V end lost 1 base, the J end lost 0 bases, and 7 bases lay between the germline ends. There are 16 residues in the CDR3. Germline V gene data show CDR1 as LGHDT and CDR2 as YNNKEL (reference sequence). The CDR3 DNA reads as TGTGCCAGCAGCCAAGGCGGGGCCTCCTATAATTCACCCCTCCACTTT. It translates to CASSQGGASYNSPLHF.

V gene TRBV24-1 combines with J gene TRBJ2-3; 8 positions match TRBD1. Trimming cost V 6 bases and J 5 bases; bases outside gene matches: 9. The CDR3 is 15 amino acids. Germline V gene lookup returns CDR1 KGHDR and CDR2 SFDVKD. The CDR3 loop reads CATSHMGQEGDTQYF. The CDR3 DNA reads TGTGCCACCAGTCACATGGGACAGGAGGGAGATACGCAGTATTTT.

J is TRBJ2-3 and V is TRBV6-4, with D perhaps TRBD1 (6 bases). The CDR3 contains 15 residues. Deletions cut 5 bases from V and 4 bases from J, with 16 bases between. CDR1 and CDR2 from the germline V gene are MRHNA and SNTAGT. The CDR3 bases are TGTGCCAGCAGTCAAGGCTCGGGACAAGCAGATACGCAGTATTTT. It yields the protein CASSQGSGQADTQYF.

J is TRBJ1-5 and V is TRBV7-2; the D gene is possibly TRBD1 (6 bases). Trimming took 5 bases from V and 3 from J, leaving 11 bases between them. The CDR3 length is 14 residues. CDR1 SGHTA and CDR2 FQGNSA come from the germline V gene. The CDR3 nucleotides read TGTGCCAGCAGCGTACAGGGATCCAATCAGCCCCAGCATTTT. Translated: CASSVQGSNQPQHF. The full variable domain, with the rest looked up from reference TRBV7-2 and TRBJ1-5, is GAGVSQSPSNKVTEKGKDVELRCDPISGHTALYWYRQSLGQGLEFLIYFQGNSAPDKSGLPSDRFSAERTGGSVSTLTIQRTQQEDSAVYLCASSVQGSNQPQHFGDGTRLSIL.

The chain employs TRBV7-8 and TRBJ2-4; TRBD2 matches at 9 bases. J lost 3 bases, V lost 1 base, and 19 bases had no gene match. This CDR3 spans 21 amino acids. CDR1 and CDR2 (germline): SGHVS, FQNEAQ. CDR3: CASSLEWASTSGPFGKNIQYF. For the CDR3, the DNA is TGTGCCAGCAGCTTAGAGTGGGCGTCGACTAGCGGTCCGTTTGGCAAAAACATTCAGTACTTC. The whole variable domain, remainder taken from reference TRBV7-8 and TRBJ2-4, is GAGVSQSPRYKVAKRGQDVALRCDPISGHVSLFWYQQALGQGPEFLTYFQNEAQLDKSGLPSDRFFAERPEGSVSTLKIQRTQQEDSAVYLCASSLEWASTSGPFGKNIQYFGAGTRLSVL.

This chain uses TRBV5-5 with TRBJ1-1; possible D gene TRBD1, 6 bases. CDR1 SGHKS and CDR2 YYEKEE come from the germline V gene (reference sequence). V was clipped by 0 bases and J by 3 bases, with 18 bases between them. CDR3 size: 17 residues. CDR3 region: CASSLVSLSAGDTEAFF. The CDR3 DNA follows: TGTGCCAGCAGCTTGGTATCCCTTTCGGCAGGGGACACTGAAGCTTTCTTT.

By frequency in the sample, this clone is medium-sized. The J gene is TRBJ1-2, the V gene TRBV5-6; D is uncertain. CDR1 is SGHDT and CDR2 is YYEEEE in the germline V gene. This CDR3 contains 13 residues. Trimming removed 4 bases at V and 6 bases at J, with 13 bases between. CDR3 DNA: TGTGCCAGCAGCCCCGAGAATCTGGATGGCTACACCTTC. Residues: CASSPENLDGYTF.

This clone was detected only once. The CDR3 DNA sequence: TGTGCCAGCTCACCGCCGGCCAGGGGGAACACTGAAGCTTTCTTT. It specifies CASSPPARGNTEAFF. The rearrangement uses TRBV18 and TRBJ1-1; weak D call: TRBD1 (6 bases). The germline V gene encodes CDR1 KGHSH and CDR2 LQKENI. The CDR3 is 15 amino acids. Trimming took off 3 bases at V and 1 base at J, with 12 bases between the two ends.

The chain carries TRBV13 and TRBJ1-4; D may be TRBD1 (6 bases). The CDR3 contains 15 residues. The germline gives CDR1 PRHDT, CDR2 FYEKMQ (reference sequence). The germline V and J ends were trimmed by 7 bases and 8 bases, with 20 bases remaining between them. The CDR3 sequence is CASTIRIRGGEKLFF. As DNA, the CDR3 is TGTGCCAGCACCATCCGGATCAGGGGTGGGGAAAAACTGTTTTTT.

CDR3 in DNA: TGTGCCAGCAGCGTTCACCAGGGATTCTACGAGCAGTACTTC. Encoded protein: CASSVHQGFYEQYF. The J gene is TRBJ2-7, the V gene TRBV11-2; D may be TRBD1 (5 bases). Looked up from germline, CDR1 is SGHAT and CDR2 is FQNNGV. V shed 5 bases and J shed 3 bases, with 14 bases lying between them. There are 14 residues in the CDR3.

This sequence joins TRBV12-3 or TRBV12-4 and TRBJ1-6; D is perhaps TRBD1 (5 bases). This CDR3 is built from 12 residues. Trimming left V 6 bases short and J 7 bases short, with 7 bases between. The CDR3 reads CASRRQNSPLHF. Here the CDR3 DNA reads TGTGCCAGCAGACGACAGAATTCACCCCTCCACTTT.

This sequence joins TRBV7-9 and TRBJ1-4, with a tentative D call TRBD1 (5 bases). Per the germline V gene, CDR1 is SEHNR and CDR2 is FQNEAQ (reference sequence). Between the trimmed V and J ends, which lost 6 bases and 5 bases, there was a span of 19 bases. CDR3 size: 16 residues. The CDR3 nucleotides are TGTGCCAGCAGTCCCCCTCCCAGGGTTTCAAATGAAAAACTGTTTTTT. Amino acid sequence: CASSPPPRVSNEKLFF.

With regard to this clone: Sequence at one end of the junction differs from germline and may be a read error. The rearrangement uses TRBV5-6 and TRBJ1-1, with TRBD1 identical over 10 bases. This CDR3 comprises 14 residues. Germline values: CDR1 SGHDT, CDR2 YYEEEE. The CDR3 region is CASSLRDRGARNLF. DNA for the CDR3: TGTGCCAGCAGCCTTAGGGACAGGGGCGCGCGGAATCTCTTT.

This clone was seen a handful of times. This sequence joins TRBV9 and TRBJ2-1; D might be TRBD2 (5 bases). Per germline, CDR1 SGDLS and CDR2 YYNGEE. The V gene lost 3 bases and the J gene lost 0 bases, with 7 bases spanning the gap. The CDR3 length is 14 residues. The DNA of the CDR3 is TGTGCCAGCAGCGAAACTAGCTCCTACAATGAGCAGTTCTTC. It codes for CASSETSSYNEQFF.

A note on this clone: The junction differs from germline at one of its ends, possibly a read error. The chain has TRBV30 and TRBJ2-7; TRBD2 aligns across 12 bases. Per germline, CDR1 GTSNPN and CDR2 SVGIG (reference sequence). The CDR3 loop spans 12 amino acids. This CDR3 reads CAWRRTSGKVDF. CDR3 sequence (DNA): TGTGCCTGGAGACGGACTAGCGGGAAGGTGGACTTC.